This T cell receptor (beta chain) comes out of a study of CD8 T cells in Susac syndrome. This CDR3 is built from 16 residues. J lost 2 bases, V lost 4 bases, and 6 bases had no gene match. Per the germline V gene, CDR1 is SQVTM and CDR2 is ANQGSEA. Sequencing of TCR beta was performed on blood CD8+ T cells and on blood CD4+ T cells. FACS was used to enrich TEMRA cells, whereas the CD8+ and CD4+ T cells were obtained by negative isolation. RNA totalling roughly 0.45 to 1 ug underwent reverse transcription with random hexamers. Amplification of TCR beta CDR3 by immunoSEQ multiplex PCR spanned 54 Vbeta and 13 Jbeta. MiXCR, applied by TCRdb to the immunoSEQ multiplex PCR reads, yields one record per CDR3 protein. The sample has around 270,000 distinct CDR3 sequences; approximately 85% are singletons.

This chain links TRBV29-1 with TRBJ2-7; 15 nucleotides match TRBD2. Sequenced material: CD8+ T cells from PBMCs. This receptor was taken from a human donor with multiple sclerosis. In DNA form, the CDR3 reads TGCAGCGTTGTGGGACTAGCGGGAGGTAGTCCCTACGAGCAGTACTTC. Translating it yields CSVVGLAGGSPYEQYF.